The rows below give T cell receptor beta chains drawn from one sample of a study of cytomegalovirus exposure and HLA in healthy donors. Data came from immunoSEQ multiplex PCR; TCRdb stores just in-frame clones and leaves some out. Here the sample spans about 120,000 clones, 60% to 85% being singletons. The material sequenced was PBMCs. These receptor sequences come from a woman in her thirties or forties in good health and CMV-seropositive. CDR3s include the opening cysteine and the closing phenylalanine or tryptophan. A D gene is named only where the DNA matches it firmly. Clone size, where shown, is once, few, many, or a class for clones that have expanded.

V gene: TRBV5-1; D gene: TRBD1; clone size: few; J gene: TRBJ2-6; CDR3 DNA: TGCGCCAGCAGCAACGGACAGGGGGTGACTGGGGCCAACGTCCTGACTTTC; CDR3 protein: CASSNGQGVTGANVLTF
V gene: TRBV29-1; D gene: TRBD1; clone size: few; J gene: TRBJ1-1; CDR3 DNA: TGCAGCGTTGTGACAGGGCCGAACACTGAAGCTTTCTTT; CDR3 protein: CSVVTGPNTEAFF
V gene: TRBV7-9; D gene: -; clone size: -; J gene: TRBJ1-2; CDR3 DNA: TGTGCCAGCAGCCTTCCTGACAGATCTAACTATGGCTACACCTTC; CDR3 protein: CASSLPDRSNYGYTF
V gene: TRBV2; D gene: -; clone size: -; J gene: TRBJ2-7; CDR3 DNA: TGTGCCAGCAGTCCGGGACAAGAATCCTACGAGCAGTACTTC; CDR3 protein: CASSPGQESYEQYF
V gene: TRBV7-9; D gene: -; clone size: -; J gene: TRBJ1-1; CDR3 DNA: TGTGCCAGCAGCCCCTTAAATGAAGCTTTCTTT; CDR3 protein: CASSPLNEAFF
V gene: TRBV2; D gene: -; clone size: once; J gene: TRBJ2-7; CDR3 DNA: TGTGCCAGCAGTGAAATCGTCCCCCTCGAGTACTTC; CDR3 protein: CASSEIVPLEYF
V gene: TRBV6-5; D gene: -; clone size: -; J gene: TRBJ2-5; CDR3 DNA: TGTGCCAGCAGTTACTCCGAGAGGGTGGAGACCCAGTACTTC; CDR3 protein: CASSYSERVETQYF
V gene: TRBV10-3; D gene: -; clone size: -; J gene: TRBJ2-1; CDR3 DNA: TGTGCCATCAGCCGACTAGAAACATACAATGAGCAGTTCTTC; CDR3 protein: CAISRLETYNEQFF
V gene: TRBV29-1; D gene: -; clone size: -; J gene: TRBJ1-1; CDR3 DNA: TGCAGCGTTGAACTGGGCTGGACTGAAGCTTTCTTT; CDR3 protein: CSVELGWTEAFF
V gene: TRBV5-1; D gene: -; clone size: -; J gene: TRBJ1-2; CDR3 DNA: TGCGCCAGCAGCTTGGGAAGAGTAACTTCTAACTATGGCTACACCTTC; CDR3 protein: CASSLGRVTSNYGYTF
V gene: TRBV30; D gene: -; clone size: once; J gene: TRBJ1-3; CDR3 DNA: TGTGCCTGGCGGAGGGGGGGGAGAGATGGAAACACCATATATTTT; CDR3 protein: CAWRRGGRDGNTIYF
V gene: TRBV30; D gene: -; clone size: -; J gene: TRBJ1-5; CDR3 DNA: TGTGCCTGGAGTGGGGGACTGCAGCCCCAGCATTTT; CDR3 protein: CAWSGGLQPQHF
V gene: TRBV2; D gene: -; clone size: -; J gene: TRBJ1-6; CDR3 DNA: TGTGCCAGCAGTGAAGAGGGGCGCGGTAATTCACCCCTCCACTTT; CDR3 protein: CASSEEGRGNSPLHF
V gene: TRBV30; D gene: TRBD2; clone size: -; J gene: TRBJ2-3; CDR3 DNA: TGTGCCTGGAGTGTTGGCGGGGGGTTGTCAGATACGCAGTATTTT; CDR3 protein: CAWSVGGGLSDTQYF
V gene: TRBV7-3; D gene: -; clone size: few; J gene: TRBJ1-1; CDR3 DNA: TGTGCCAGCAGTCCTCGGGGTTTCACTGAAGCTTTCTTT; CDR3 protein: CASSPRGFTEAFF
V gene: TRBV12-5; D gene: TRBD1; clone size: -; J gene: TRBJ2-2; CDR3 DNA: TGTGCTAGTGCTACGGACAGGGCTACCACCGGGGAGCTGTTTTTT; CDR3 protein: CASATDRATTGELFF
V gene: TRBV10-2; D gene: -; clone size: -; J gene: TRBJ1-1; CDR3 DNA: TGCGCCAGCAGTGAGTCGGTGGGGGGGAAGACTGAAGCTTTCTTT; CDR3 protein: CASSESVGGKTEAFF
V gene: TRBV10-3; D gene: -; clone size: -; J gene: TRBJ2-7; CDR3 DNA: TGTGCCATCAGTGCCAGGGACGAGCAGTACTTC; CDR3 protein: CAISARDEQYF
V gene: TRBV10-2; D gene: -; clone size: -; J gene: TRBJ1-1; CDR3 DNA: TGCGCCAGCAGGCTCGGTGGGGGGACTGAAGCTTTCTTT; CDR3 protein: CASRLGGGTEAFF
V gene: TRBV28; D gene: -; clone size: -; J gene: TRBJ1-2; CDR3 DNA: TGTGCCAGCAGTATTAACAGGGCGGGCTACACCTTC; CDR3 protein: CASSINRAGYTF
V gene: TRBV25-1; D gene: -; clone size: -; J gene: TRBJ1-2; CDR3 DNA: TGTGCCAGCAGTGAGTCGGGGTATGGCTACACCTTC; CDR3 protein: CASSESGYGYTF
V gene: TRBV6-1; D gene: -; clone size: -; J gene: TRBJ2-7; CDR3 DNA: TGTGCCACCCCCTGGCGGCAAGGCTACGAGCAGTACTTC; CDR3 protein: CATPWRQGYEQYF
V gene: TRBV4-2; D gene: TRBD1; clone size: -; J gene: TRBJ1-2; CDR3 DNA: TGTGCCAGCGGAACCGGGACAGGGGCCTATGGCTACACCTTC; CDR3 protein: CASGTGTGAYGYTF
V gene: TRBV12-5; D gene: -; clone size: -; J gene: TRBJ1-5; CDR3 DNA: TGTGCTAGTGGTTTGGTACTCGGAGGGAGACGCAATCAGCCCCAGCATTTT; CDR3 protein: CASGLVLGGRRNQPQHF
V gene: TRBV25-1; D gene: -; clone size: -; J gene: TRBJ1-1; CDR3 DNA: TGTGCCAGCAGTGAAATTGAACAGGTGAACACTGAAGCTTTCTTT; CDR3 protein: CASSEIEQVNTEAFF
V gene: TRBV7-9; D gene: TRBD1; clone size: -; J gene: TRBJ1-1; CDR3 DNA: TGTGCCAGCAGCTTAGCGGGGCAGGGGGGCACTGAAGCTTTCTTT; CDR3 protein: CASSLAGQGGTEAFF
V gene: TRBV7-8; D gene: -; clone size: few; J gene: TRBJ1-6; CDR3 DNA: TGTGCCAGCAGCTTAAATCAGGGTGGGAATTCACCCCTCCACTTT; CDR3 protein: CASSLNQGGNSPLHF
V gene: TRBV2; D gene: -; clone size: -; J gene: TRBJ1-2; CDR3 DNA: TGTGCCAGCAGTCCGCGGCTGGAGGGGCACTATGGCTACCCCTTC; CDR3 protein: CASSPRLEGHYGYPF
V gene: TRBV5-1; D gene: -; clone size: -; J gene: TRBJ1-6; CDR3 DNA: TGCGCCAGCAGCTTGGGGATCCAGGGCCATTCACCCCTCCACTTT; CDR3 protein: CASSLGIQGHSPLHF
V gene: TRBV30; D gene: TRBD2; clone size: -; J gene: TRBJ2-5; CDR3 DNA: TGTGCCTGTCGGGGTGGAGCGGGGGAAGGGGCCCAGTACTTC; CDR3 protein: CACRGGAGEGAQYF
V gene: TRBV2; D gene: -; clone size: -; J gene: TRBJ2-5; CDR3 DNA: TGTGCCAGCAATGGGGCCCAAGAGACCCAGTACTTC; CDR3 protein: CASNGAQETQYF
V gene: TRBV7-2; D gene: TRBD1; clone size: -; J gene: TRBJ1-5; CDR3 DNA: TGTGCCAGCAGCTTAGCAGGGGGCCATCAGCCCCAGCATTTT; CDR3 protein: CASSLAGGHQPQHF
V gene: TRBV2; D gene: -; clone size: -; J gene: TRBJ2-1; CDR3 DNA: TGTGCCAGCAGTCGGGGCGGGGGCAGCTCCTACAATGAGCAGTTCTTC; CDR3 protein: CASSRGGGSSYNEQFF
V gene: TRBV4-1; D gene: -; clone size: -; J gene: TRBJ1-1; CDR3 DNA: TGCGCCAGCAGCCTCCGTAACGTAGGGGGTAACACTGAAGCTTTCTTT; CDR3 protein: CASSLRNVGGNTEAFF
V gene: TRBV30; D gene: -; clone size: -; J gene: TRBJ1-2; CDR3 DNA: TGTGCCTGGAGTAGGGGACTTCACTATGGCTACACCTTC; CDR3 protein: CAWSRGLHYGYTF
V gene: TRBV5-1; D gene: TRBD2; clone size: -; J gene: TRBJ2-1; CDR3 DNA: TGCGCCAGCAGCTTCACTAGCGGGGGGGCAGGGAATGAGCAGTTCTTC; CDR3 protein: CASSFTSGGAGNEQFF
V gene: TRBV14; D gene: TRBD1; clone size: -; J gene: TRBJ2-7; CDR3 DNA: TGTGCCAGCAGTCGGGACAGGTTCCAACACGAGCAGTACTTC; CDR3 protein: CASSRDRFQHEQYF